This passage covers 27 T cell receptor beta chains from one sample sequenced in a study of T cells in Graves' hyperthyroidism and ophthalmopathy. TCR beta CDR3 sequences were amplified from RNA transcripts. With the HTBI primer set, the TCR CDR3 went through a first round of RT-PCR. MiXCR, run by TCRdb on the multiplex PCR reads, gives a single entry per CDR3 protein. The table has 360,000 or so distinct CDR3 sequences, roughly 20% seen once. Sequencing was done on a sample of blood. These receptors all stem from a middle-aged woman with Graves' ophthalmopathy.

The rearrangement uses TRBV6-1 and TRBJ1-2, with unresolved D. This CDR3 has 14 residues. Germline-derived CDR1 and CDR2 are MNHNS and SASEGT. V was trimmed by 7 bases and J by 9 bases, leaving 21 bases between them. The CDR3 DNA reads TGTGCCAGCATCGGGCAGCTAGGTACTATGAGCTACACCTTC. This codes for CASIGQLGTMSYTF.

With regard to this clonotype: This sequence may be a read error, since a much larger clone differs from it by one base. This chain joins TRBV12-3 or TRBV12-4 and TRBJ2-6; 7 positions match TRBD1. The CDR3 has 17 residues. In nucleotides, the CDR3 is TGTGCCAGCAGTCCTGACCCACAGGGGCCTGGGGCCAACGCCCTGACTTTC. As protein: CASSPDPQGPGANALTF.

This clonotype has at least ten counts. The chain uses TRBV28 and TRBJ1-5, with 9 nucleotides matching TRBD1. J lost 4 bases, V lost 6 bases, and 7 bases had no gene match. The germline gives CDR1 MDHEN, CDR2 SYDVKM. This CDR3 is 15 amino acids long. Here the CDR3 reads CASRPDRGRNQPQHF. Here the CDR3 DNA reads TGTGCCAGCAGACCGGACAGGGGCCGAAATCAGCCCCAGCATTTT.

This clonotype was seen many times. The gene calls are TRBV12-3 or TRBV12-4 and TRBJ2-2, with 10 bases that match TRBD2. The CDR3 runs to 16 residues. Germline trimming cut 3 bases from V and 6 bases from J; bases unmatched to any gene: 7. CDR3 loop: CASSFRTSGIAGELFF. The CDR3 nucleotides read TGTGCCAGCAGTTTTAGGACTAGCGGAATAGCCGGGGAGCTGTTTTTT.

The V and J genes are TRBV6-1 and TRBJ2-7; the D gene is possibly TRBD1 (6 bases). V was clipped by 7 bases and J by 2 bases, with 12 bases between them. The CDR3 spans 13 residues. Per the germline V gene, CDR1 is MNHNS and CDR2 is SASEGT. The DNA of the CDR3 is TGTGCCAGCACTAAGGACAGAGCCTACGAGCAGTACTTC. Its translation is CASTKDRAYEQYF.

The genes are TRBV5-4 and TRBJ2-2, with 11 nucleotides matching TRBD2. J lost 5 bases, V lost 3 bases, and 9 bases had no gene match. The CDR3 extends over 17 amino acids. Germline CDR1 reads SGHNT; CDR2 reads YYREEE (reference sequence). The DNA for the CDR3 is TGTGCCAGCAGCTCCCCCTTAGCGGGAGGGCGAACCGGGGAGCTGTTTTTT. It specifies CASSSPLAGGRTGELFF.

Turning to this clonotype: The conserved final phenylalanine or tryptophan is absent from the CDR3, which likely points to a read error. The rearrangement uses TRBV24-1 and TRBJ2-2; TRBD1 aligns across 9 bases. CDR1 is KGHDR and CDR2 is SFDVKD in the germline V gene. CDR3 length equals 16 residues. V shed 1 base, J shed 3 bases, and the junction held 2 bases outside the gene matches. This CDR3 reads CATSDLGTGHTGELFL. For the CDR3, the DNA is TGTGCCACCAGTGATTTAGGGACAGGGCACACCGGGGAGCTGTTTCTT.

This clonotype has more than one count but fewer than ten. This chain connects TRBV6-2 or TRBV6-3 to TRBJ1-1, with TRBD1 as a possible D gene (6 bases). The germline V gene encodes CDR1 MNHEY and CDR2 SVGEGT. The V gene lost 2 bases and the J gene lost 3 bases, with 10 bases spanning the gap. The CDR3 has 14 residues. DNA for the CDR3: TGTGCCAGCAGTTACCGGAAGGGGGACACTGAAGCTTTCTTT. This codes for CASSYRKGDTEAFF.

This chain links TRBV6-2 or TRBV6-3 with TRBJ1-2; TRBD1 might be the D (6 bases). This CDR3 contains 15 residues. The V and J ends lost 7 bases and 0 bases respectively, with 15 bases between them. From germline, CDR1 is MNHEY and CDR2 SVGEGT. As DNA, the CDR3 is TGTGCCAGCACTCGGACAGCCGACCCTAACTATGGCTACACCTTC. Translating gives CASTRTADPNYGYTF.

Points on this clonotype: Given a much more abundant clone one base away, this may be a read error. This rearrangement joins TRBV2 to TRBJ2-4; D might be TRBD1 (6 bases). CDR3 length: 12 amino acids. Deletions cut 6 bases from V and 12 bases from J, with 15 bases between. Germline V CDR1 and CDR2: SNHLY, FYNNEI. The CDR3 bases are TGTGCCAGCAGGGGTTTACAGGGCACTCAGTACTTC. Translation gives CASRGLQGTQYF.

V and J are TRBV27 and TRBJ1-4; no clear D. The germline gives CDR1 MNHEY, CDR2 SMNVEV (reference sequence). The CDR3 runs 14 residues. With 3 bases removed from V and 8 bases from J, the gap between germline ends came to 13 bases. The CDR3 here is CASSLSGENEKLFF. The CDR3 DNA is TGTGCCAGCAGTTTGTCCGGGGAAAACGAAAAACTGTTTTTT.

This clonotype was seen ten or more times. This rearrangement joins TRBV7-8 to TRBJ2-3; 10 bases map to TRBD2. This CDR3 is built from 18 residues. The germline V gene has CDR1 SGHVS and CDR2 FQNEAQ. Losses at the gene ends were 1 base for V and 0 bases for J; bases not matched to a gene: 7. CDR3 region: CASSLVASGGTSTDTQYF. The CDR3 DNA sequence: TGTGCCAGCAGCTTAGTCGCTAGCGGGGGCACTAGCACAGATACGCAGTATTTT.

This clonotype has ten or more counts. The genes are TRBV12-3 or TRBV12-4 and TRBJ1-3, with TRBD1 as a possible D gene (5 bases). Trimming shortened V by 1 base and J by 4 bases, and 11 bases separated the two germline ends. The CDR3 sequence is 15 residues long. CDR3 protein: CASSLEGMIGNTIYF. The DNA of the CDR3 is TGTGCCAGCAGTTTAGAGGGGATGATCGGAAACACCATATATTTT.

This clonotype was observed many times. The V call is TRBV6-1, the J call TRBJ1-5; D gene unclear. The germline V gene encodes CDR1 MNHNS and CDR2 SASEGT. Trimming removed 0 bases from V and 12 bases from J, with 12 bases in between. CDR3 length equals 13 residues. The CDR3 DNA is TGTGCCAGCAGTGAAGCTGTGGAGGGCCTCCAGCATTTT. Its translation: CASSEAVEGLQHF.

The chain carries TRBV12-3 or TRBV12-4 and TRBJ2-7; D unclear. The CDR3 runs to 9 residues. V lost 11 bases and J 1 base, leaving 3 bases between the germline ends. CDR3 sequence (DNA): TGTGCCGCATCCTACGAGCAGTACTTC. Encoded protein: CAASYEQYF.

This clonotype was picked up many times. The chain links TRBV6-1 to TRBJ2-7; D unresolved. The CDR3 is made up of 15 amino acids. Per germline, CDR1 MNHNS and CDR2 SASEGT. V lost 1 base and J 3 bases, leaving 13 bases between the germline ends. Written as DNA, the CDR3 is TGTGCCAGCAGTGAAGGGCCCGGAGAAAGCTACGAGCAGTACTTC. Translating it yields CASSEGPGESYEQYF.

The sample holds many counts of this clonotype. The genes are TRBV11-2 and TRBJ2-2; D remains ambiguous. The ends were cut back, 5 bases at V and 3 bases at J, with 13 bases in the middle. Germline lookup yields CDR1 SGHAT and CDR2 FQNNGV. This CDR3 is built from 15 residues. The CDR3 sequence is CASSQQPPDTGELFF. As DNA, the CDR3 is TGTGCCAGCAGCCAACAACCACCGGACACCGGGGAGCTGTTTTTT.

This clonotype was recorded many times. This chain uses TRBV15 with TRBJ1-1, with a weak D call TRBD1 (6 bases). This CDR3 is 15 amino acids long. Germline CDR1 LNHNV, CDR2 YYDKDF (reference sequence). V was clipped by 0 bases and J by 4 bases, with 12 bases between them. This CDR3 reads CATSRDRGGGTEAFF. Here the CDR3 DNA reads TGTGCCACCAGCAGAGATCGGGGAGGGGGCACTGAAGCTTTCTTT.

This clonotype was seen repeatedly, ten times or more. The chain is built from TRBV28 and TRBJ1-5, with a tentative D call TRBD1 (6 bases). The CDR3 totals 14 residues. Germline assignment: CDR1 MDHEN and CDR2 SYDVKM. The V and J ends lost 5 bases and 3 bases respectively, with 11 bases between them. The CDR3 is CASSRDRSNQPQHF. CDR3 nucleotide sequence: TGTGCCAGCAGTCGTGACAGGTCCAATCAGCCCCAGCATTTT.

At least ten counts were recorded for this clonotype. The chain uses TRBV12-3 or TRBV12-4 and TRBJ1-1, with D uncertain. Trimming took 3 bases from V and 4 from J, leaving 12 bases between them. The CDR3 loop spans 14 amino acids. CDR3 sequence reads: CASSFKALGTEAFF. As DNA, the CDR3 is TGTGCCAGCAGTTTTAAGGCCCTGGGCACTGAAGCTTTCTTT.

This clonotype was seen at least ten times. The rearrangement joins TRBV4-2 to TRBJ1-1; weak D call: TRBD1 (5 bases). The CDR3 length is 16 residues. Germline CDR1 LGHNA, CDR2 YNFKEQ. Trimming removed 4 bases at V and 4 bases at J, with 19 bases between. This chain's CDR3 is CASSPLSSGQGTEAFF. As DNA, the CDR3 is TGTGCCAGCAGCCCCCTCAGTTCGGGTCAGGGCACTGAAGCTTTCTTT.

This clonotype was counted many times. The J gene is TRBJ1-2, the V gene TRBV7-2, with D uncertain. Germline CDR1 reads SGHTA; CDR2 reads FQGNSA. This CDR3 region has 15 residues. V lost 4 bases, J lost 5 bases, and 17 bases lay in between. The CDR3 loop reads CASSSMGLSGYGYTF. In DNA form, the CDR3 reads TGTGCCAGCAGCTCAATGGGATTGAGTGGGTATGGCTACACCTTC.

Note on this clonotype: The CDR3 ends on some other residue instead of the conserved phenylalanine or tryptophan, so this is likely a read error. The chain carries TRBV6-1 and TRBJ2-7; 11 nucleotides align to TRBD1. CDR1 and CDR2 (germline): MNHNS, SASEGT. Trimming took 8 bases from V and 0 from J; bases not matched to a gene: 6. There are 15 residues in the CDR3. The CDR3 spells CASRGGTGGSYEQYL. CDR3 DNA: TGTGCCAGCCGCGGTGGGACAGGGGGCTCCTACGAGCAGTACCTC.

The table lists this clonotype with many counts. This chain's CDR3 is CASSPEAAREDTGELFF. The CDR3 DNA reads TGTGCCAGCAGTCCCGAGGCAGCGCGGGAGGACACCGGGGAGCTGTTTTTT. V usage is TRBV6-1 and J usage is TRBJ2-2; 8 positions agree with TRBD2. Unmatched junction bases numbered 11, after V lost 5 bases and J lost 3 bases. Germline V gives CDR1 MNHNS, CDR2 SASEGT. CDR3 length: 17 amino acids.

This clonotype was seen more than once but under ten times. The V call is TRBV6-4, the J call TRBJ1-6; D is possibly TRBD1 (5 bases). The V gene's germline CDR1 is MRHNA and CDR2 SNTAGT. Trimming stripped 3 bases from V and 6 bases from J, with 9 bases between. The CDR3 sequence is 14 residues long. The CDR3 coding sequence is TGTGCCAGCAGTGAACAGGCTAGTAATTCACCCCTCCACTTT. This codes for CASSEQASNSPLHF.

This chain links TRBV19 with TRBJ2-7; possibly TRBD2 for D (5 bases). Germline V gives CDR1 LNHDA, CDR2 SQIVND (reference sequence). Deletions cut 1 base from V and 3 bases from J, with 13 bases between. The CDR3 has 15 amino acids. In nucleotides, the CDR3 is TGTGCCAGTAGTATAGGCCTCGAGGGAATCTACGAGCAGTACTTC. Amino acid sequence: CASSIGLEGIYEQYF.

The gene calls are TRBV28 and TRBJ2-5; D might be TRBD2 (6 bases). Trimming removed 5 bases from V and 6 bases from J, with 19 bases in between. The CDR3 has 15 amino acids. CDR1 MDHEN and CDR2 SYDVKM come from the germline V gene. CDR3 sequence reads: CASSTSSAHWKTQYF. The CDR3 DNA is TGTGCCAGCAGTACTTCTAGCGCGCATTGGAAGACCCAGTACTTC. The variable domain in full, with the rest retrieved from reference TRBV28 and TRBJ2-5, is DVKVTQSSRYLVKRTGEKVFLECVQDMDHENMFWYRQDPGLGLRLIYFSYDVKMKEKGDIPEGYSVSREKKERFSLILESASTNQTSMYLCASSTSSAHWKTQYFGPGTRLLVL.